The sequence of this TCR beta chain was determined in a study of blood T cell repertoires in COVID-19. Recruited during active infection, patients (from Seattle) were subsequently followed longitudinally. Germline V gives CDR1 SQVTM, CDR2 ANQGSEA. The trim removed 4 bases at V and 3 bases at J, leaving 5 bases unmatched. CDR3 length equals 14 residues. Method: immunoSEQ multiplex PCR; TCRdb's copy keeps in-frame clones and lacks some. Among 300,000 to 350,000 clones listed, roughly nine tenths were seen once. The sequence was collected from a woman aged 25-40 years with COVID-19, enrolled during active disease. V usage is TRBV29-1 and J usage is TRBJ2-1, with 8 nucleotides matching TRBD2. The source material was peripheral blood. CDR3: CSVVQREFYNEQFF. CDR3 sequence (DNA): TGCAGCGTTGTACAGCGGGAGTTCTACAATGAGCAGTTCTTC.